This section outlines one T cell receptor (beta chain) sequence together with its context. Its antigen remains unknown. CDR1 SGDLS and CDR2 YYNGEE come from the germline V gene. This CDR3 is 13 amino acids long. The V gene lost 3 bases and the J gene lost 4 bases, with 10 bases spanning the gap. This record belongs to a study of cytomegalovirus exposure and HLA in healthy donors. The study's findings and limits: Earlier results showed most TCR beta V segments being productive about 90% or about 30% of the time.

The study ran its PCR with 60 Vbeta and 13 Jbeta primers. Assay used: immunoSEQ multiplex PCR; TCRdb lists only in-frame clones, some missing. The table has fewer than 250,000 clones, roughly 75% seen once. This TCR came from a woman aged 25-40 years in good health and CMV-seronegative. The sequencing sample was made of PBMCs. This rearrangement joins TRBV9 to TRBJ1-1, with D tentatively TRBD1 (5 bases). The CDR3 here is CASSGTSGTEAFF. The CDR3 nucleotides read TGTGCCAGCAGCGGGACATCGGGCACTGAAGCTTTCTTT.